Listed here are 20 T cell receptor beta chains from one sample, sequenced in a study of T cells in Graves' hyperthyroidism and ophthalmopathy. RNA transcripts were the template for amplifying TCR beta CDR3 regions. First-round RT-PCR of the TCR CDR3 relied on the HTBI primer set. MiXCR, applied by TCRdb to the multiplex PCR reads, yields one record per CDR3 protein. The profile shows about 700,000 distinct CDR3 sequences, about 14% of them singletons. The sequenced sample consisted of blood. The receptors were sampled from a woman between 18 and 30 years old with Graves' hyperthyroidism.

The sample holds a few counts of this clonotype. The chain recombines TRBV2 with TRBJ2-3; D perhaps matches TRBD1 (5 bases). Germline V gene sequence: CDR1 SNHLY, CDR2 FYNNEI. The CDR3 is 15 residues long. V was cut by 5 bases and J by 1 base, with 13 bases left in between. CDR3 loop: CASSHQLGGTDTQYF. CDR3 coding DNA: TGTGCCAGCAGTCACCAGCTAGGGGGCACAGATACGCAGTATTTT.

This clonotype has more than one count but fewer than ten. The chain recombines TRBV6-2 or TRBV6-3 with TRBJ2-1; the match to TRBD2 covers 9 bases. The CDR3 has 15 amino acids. CDR1 MNHEY and CDR2 SVGEGT come from the germline V gene. J lost 7 bases, V lost 8 bases, and 12 bases had no gene match. CDR3: CASAGIGSGRNEQFF. CDR3 bases: TGTGCCAGCGCCGGTATAGGGAGCGGGAGGAATGAGCAGTTCTTC.

This clonotype was seen a handful of times. Possible read error: a much larger clone is one base away. The J gene is TRBJ2-1, the V gene TRBV7-9, with D perhaps assigned TRBD1 or TRBD2 (5 bases each). The CDR3 totals 15 residues. Germline V gene lookup returns CDR1 SEHNR and CDR2 FQNEAQ (reference sequence). The ends were cut back, 1 base at V and 0 bases at J, with 7 bases in the middle. CDR3 in DNA: TGTGCCAGCAGCTTAGGGGACGGCTCCTACAATGAGCAGTTCTTC. As protein: CASSLGDGSYNEQFF.

The rearrangement links TRBV12-3 or TRBV12-4 to TRBJ1-2; 9 positions agree with TRBD1. The V gene end was trimmed by 7 bases and the J gene end by 4 bases; junction bases not matched to a gene: 10. CDR3 length: 15 amino acids. CDR3 sequence: CASTGSGQGAYGYTF. DNA for the CDR3: TGTGCCAGCACGGGGTCGGGACAGGGAGCCTATGGCTACACCTTC.

This clonotype was detected a few times. The chain carries TRBV24-1 and TRBJ2-1; TRBD1 aligns across 7 bases. Trimming at V came to 4 bases and at J to 1 base, leaving 6 bases not matched to a gene. Germline-derived CDR1 and CDR2 are KGHDR and SFDVKD. The CDR3 has 16 residues. DNA of the CDR3: TGTGCCACCAGTGACGCGACAGGGTCTTCCTACAATGAGCAGTTCTTC. Its protein is CATSDATGSSYNEQFF.

This chain joins TRBV14 and TRBJ2-1; D remains ambiguous. The CDR3 is made up of 15 amino acids. CDR1 and CDR2 from the germline V gene are SGHDN and FVKESK. V was cut by 1 base and J by 8 bases, with 15 bases left in between. CDR3 amino acids: CASSQGTPRWDEQFF. CDR3 coding DNA: TGTGCCAGCAGCCAAGGGACCCCACGTTGGGATGAGCAGTTCTTC.

This clonotype came up once. Being one base from a much bigger clone, this may be a read error. The conserved final phenylalanine or tryptophan is absent from the CDR3, which likely points to a read error. This chain joins TRBV20-1 and TRBJ1-5, with no clear D. Trimming took off 4 bases at V and 4 bases at J, with 8 bases between the two ends. This CDR3 region has 12 residues. Germline values: CDR1 DFQATT, CDR2 SNEGSKA (reference sequence). The CDR3 protein is CSANAGNQPQHL. CDR3 DNA sequence: TGCAGTGCTAATGCCGGGAATCAGCCCCAGCATTTA.

This clonotype was seen a handful of times. The rearrangement links TRBV4-1 to TRBJ2-1; 9 bases are shared with TRBD2. Germline assignment: CDR1 MGHRA and CDR2 YSYEKL. The CDR3 contains 20 residues. After removal of 0 bases from V and 0 bases from J, the junction contained 12 bases not matched to a gene. In DNA form, the CDR3 reads TGCGCCAGCAGCCAAGAGGTGGGTAGCGGGAGTACCAGCTCCTACAATGAGCAGTTCTTC. Translating gives CASSQEVGSGSTSSYNEQFF.

This clonotype has ten or more counts. The V gene is TRBV11-2, the J gene TRBJ2-5, with D perhaps matching TRBD1 or TRBD2 (5 bases each). CDR3 length: 16 residues. Per the germline V gene, CDR1 is SGHAT and CDR2 is FQNNGV. The ends were cut back, 4 bases at V and 1 base at J, with 16 bases in the middle. The DNA of the CDR3 is TGTGCCAGCAGCTCGTGGGAGAAGGGGAGCCAAGAGACCCAGTACTTC. Translation: CASSSWEKGSQETQYF. The variable domain in full, with the rest retrieved from reference TRBV11-2 and TRBJ2-5, is EAGVAQSPRYKIIEKRQSVAFWCNPISGHATLYWYQQILGQGPKLLIQFQNNGVVDDSQLPKDRFSAERLKGVDSTLKIQPAKLEDSAVYLCASSSWEKGSQETQYFGPGTRLLVL.

V and J are TRBV20-1 and TRBJ2-5, with D unresolved. Between the trimmed V and J ends, which lost 5 bases and 3 bases, there was a span of 10 bases. The CDR3 covers 12 residues. Germline assignment: CDR1 DFQATT and CDR2 SNEGSKA (reference sequence). CDR3 nucleotide sequence: TGCAGTGCTGTTCGACGGAAAGAGACCCAGTACTTC. Residues: CSAVRRKETQYF.

The chain is built from TRBV10-3 and TRBJ2-1; 9 bases are a match to TRBD2. Looked up from germline, CDR1 is ENHRY and CDR2 is SYGVKD. Germline trimming cut 4 bases from V and 8 bases from J; bases unmatched to any gene: 9. CDR3 size: 15 residues. The CDR3 DNA reads as TGTGCCATCAGTGCTTCAGGGGCGGGAGGGTATGAGCAGTTCTTC. Protein: CAISASGAGGYEQFF.

V gene TRBV7-8 combines with J gene TRBJ2-1, with a possible D match to TRBD1 (5 bases). This CDR3 has 13 residues. Per the germline V gene, CDR1 is SGHVS and CDR2 is FQNEAQ. Trimming left V 8 bases short and J 4 bases short, with 12 bases between. The DNA of the CDR3 is TGTGCCAGCCAAAAGACAGATTACAATGAGCAGTTCTTC. Translated, it gives CASQKTDYNEQFF. Together with reference TRBV7-8 and TRBJ2-1, the CDR3 gives the full variable domain: GAGVSQSPRYKVAKRGQDVALRCDPISGHVSLFWYQQALGQGPEFLTYFQNEAQLDKSGLPSDRFFAERPEGSVSTLKIQRTQQEDSAVYLCASQKTDYNEQFFGPGTRLTVL.

The rearrangement uses TRBV27 and TRBJ2-7, with TRBD2 as a possible D gene (7 bases). V dropped 6 bases and J dropped 1 base, with 19 bases sitting between them. The CDR3 is 16 amino acids. The germline gives CDR1 MNHEY, CDR2 SMNVEV (reference sequence). The CDR3 DNA reads TGTGCCAGCAGCTTAGAAGGGGGGGTGGCGTCCTACGAGCAGTACTTC. Its translation is CASSLEGGVASYEQYF.

This clonotype has ten or more counts. This chain connects TRBV3-1 to TRBJ2-7; D not certain. In germline, CDR1 is LGHDT, CDR2 YNNKEL (reference sequence). The ends were cut back, 4 bases at V and 2 bases at J, with 12 bases in the middle. This CDR3 spans 14 amino acids. The CDR3 nucleotides read TGTGCCAGCAGCCCCCGTCCTAACCCCTACGAGCAGTACTTC. It specifies CASSPRPNPYEQYF.

V gene TRBV5-1 combines with J gene TRBJ1-2; D may be TRBD1 (6 bases). The V gene lost 1 base and the J gene lost 8 bases, with 15 bases spanning the gap. From germline, CDR1 is SGHRS and CDR2 YFSETQ. The CDR3 consists of 14 residues. The DNA for the CDR3 is TGCGCCAGCAGCTTGTGGCAGGGGATGAGCGGCTACACCTTC. It specifies CASSLWQGMSGYTF.

This clonotype was detected ten times or more. The J gene is TRBJ1-2, the V gene TRBV20-1, with D possibly being TRBD1 (6 bases). Trimming stripped 6 bases from V and 4 bases from J, with 12 bases between. The CDR3 loop spans 12 amino acids. Germline V lookup: CDR1 DFQATT, CDR2 SNEGSKA (reference sequence). The DNA of the CDR3 is TGCAGTGCACAGGGTGGCGTCTATGGCTACACCTTC. As protein: CSAQGGVYGYTF.

The chain is built from TRBV5-1 and TRBJ1-4; a weak D match, TRBD1 (6 bases). The CDR3 covers 14 residues. V shed 3 bases and J shed 7 bases, with 13 bases lying between them. The V gene's germline CDR1 is SGHRS and CDR2 YFSETQ. The CDR3 sequence is CASSSGGGGEKLFF. In DNA, the CDR3 is TGCGCCAGCAGCTCGGGGGGCGGAGGTGAAAAACTGTTTTTT.

This clonotype has a handful of counts. This chain uses TRBV24-1 with TRBJ2-2, with a weak D call TRBD1 (5 bases). V shed 9 bases and J shed 1 base, with 14 bases lying between them. Germline loops: CDR1 KGHDR, CDR2 SFDVKD. The CDR3 totals 15 residues. In nucleotides, the CDR3 is TGTGCCACCGAAAAAAGGGGCGGGAACACCGGGGAGCTGTTTTTT. Protein: CATEKRGGNTGELFF.

This clonotype has a handful of counts. The rearrangement links TRBV6-2 or TRBV6-3 to TRBJ1-5; no reliable D call. The CDR3 has 15 residues. Trimming pared 2 bases from V and 0 bases from J, leaving 8 bases between. Per germline, CDR1 MNHEY and CDR2 SVGEGT. CDR3 coding DNA: TGTGCCAGCAGTTACATTTGGGATAGCAATCAGCCCCAGCATTTT. This sequence encodes CASSYIWDSNQPQHF.

This clonotype was picked up many times. Here the CDR3 reads CASTTGGAFEAFF. The CDR3, as DNA: TGTGCCAGCACGACAGGGGGCGCGTTTGAAGCTTTCTTT. V gene TRBV18 combines with J gene TRBJ1-1; 10 bases align to TRBD1. The CDR3 is made up of 13 amino acids. J lost 7 bases, V lost 8 bases, and 7 bases had no gene match. Germline CDR1 is KGHSH and CDR2 is LQKENI. The variable domain in full, with the rest retrieved from reference TRBV18 and TRBJ1-1, is NAGVMQNPRHLVRRRGQEARLRCSPMKGHSHVYWYRQLPEEGLKFMVYLQKENIIDESGMPKERFSAEFPKEGPSILRIQQVVRGDSAAYFCASTTGGAFEAFFGQGTRLTVV.